This TCR beta chain was recovered during a study of blood T cells in healthy people across ages. This CDR3 has 16 amino acids. V shed 0 bases, J shed 0 bases, and the junction held 5 bases outside the gene matches. Germline CDR1 reads SGHRS; CDR2 reads YFSETQ. A second 7 to 11 cycle PCR used barcoded and J-beta primers. Every cDNA molecule bore a tag from a template-switch adaptor containing 12 random nucleotides. TCRdb redid the calling of the 5' RACE reads with MiXCR, one entry per CDR3 protein. The sample yields around 1,500,000 distinct CDR3 sequences, 42% seen once. The authors drew approximately 10 milliliters of peripheral blood from each donor. Per individual sample, total RNA of at least 6 micrograms was extracted.

Material: blood. This sequence originates from a woman under 30 in good health. The chain has TRBV5-1 and TRBJ1-1; TRBD1 matches 7 bases. This chain's CDR3 is CASSLGPQGVNTEAFF. In DNA, the CDR3 is TGCGCCAGCAGCTTGGGTCCCCAGGGGGTGAACACTGAAGCTTTCTTT. The variable domain in full, with the rest retrieved from reference TRBV5-1 and TRBJ1-1, is KAGVTQTPRYLIKTRGQQVTLSCSPISGHRSVSWYQQTPGQGLQFLFEYFSETQRNKGNFPGRFSGRQFSNSRSEMNVSTLELGDSALYLCASSLGPQGVNTEAFFGQGTRLTVV.